The clone carrying this T cell receptor (beta chain) has a single count. The entry originates in a study of blood T cell repertoires in COVID-19. CDR3 length: 15 residues. V was pared by 0 bases and J by 0 bases, with 2 bases of the junction left unmatched. Germline CDR1 reads SGHRS; CDR2 reads YFSETQ. In the authors' workflow: Scientists estimated how many nucleated cells there were by amplifying reference gene primers. The protocol was immunoSEQ multiplex PCR, while the TCRdb copy is restricted to in-frame clones and leaves out a portion. For V, J and clone size, that table is used; D and trimming come from the DNA. The sample carries about 26,000 clones, 80% to 90% recorded once.

Sequencing was carried out using peripheral blood. This sequence originates from a human donor in a cohort sampled during active COVID-19. The chain uses TRBV5-1 and TRBJ2-7, with TRBD1 matching 8 bases. CDR3 bases: TGCGCCAGCAGCTTGGGACAGGGGCCCTCCTACGAGCAGTACTTC. It translates to CASSLGQGPSYEQYF.